The clone carrying this TCR beta chain was counted at least ten times. Antigen unknown. The sample is drawn from a study of post-analysis software for immune sequencing data. Study at large: Relapsing-remitting, secondary progressive and progressive-relapsing forms of multiple sclerosis all featured among disease courses.

Study-level findings and limits: Roughly five TRBV segments appeared more often in patients than in controls, and TRBV5-6, TRBV5-1 and TRBV20-1 were among these.

This CDR3 is 14 amino acids long. Germline-derived CDR1 and CDR2 are MNHEY and SVGAGI. The J segment lost 6 bases and the V segment lost 8 bases, leaving 10 bases of the junction unmatched. Every TCR beta cDNA library bore unique molecular identifiers. TCRdb re-analysed the PCR reads in MiXCR, keeping a single row per CDR3 protein. Among about 200,000 distinct CDR3 sequences listed, about 30% were seen once. The sample taken for sequencing was blood. The receptor was derived from a girl aged 2-17 years with multiple sclerosis. V gene TRBV6-5 combines with J gene TRBJ2-1; 7 nucleotides agree with TRBD2. The CDR3 nucleotides read TGTGCCAGCCACAGCGGGGCCACAATCAATGAGCAGTTCTTC. Translated: CASHSGATINEQFF.